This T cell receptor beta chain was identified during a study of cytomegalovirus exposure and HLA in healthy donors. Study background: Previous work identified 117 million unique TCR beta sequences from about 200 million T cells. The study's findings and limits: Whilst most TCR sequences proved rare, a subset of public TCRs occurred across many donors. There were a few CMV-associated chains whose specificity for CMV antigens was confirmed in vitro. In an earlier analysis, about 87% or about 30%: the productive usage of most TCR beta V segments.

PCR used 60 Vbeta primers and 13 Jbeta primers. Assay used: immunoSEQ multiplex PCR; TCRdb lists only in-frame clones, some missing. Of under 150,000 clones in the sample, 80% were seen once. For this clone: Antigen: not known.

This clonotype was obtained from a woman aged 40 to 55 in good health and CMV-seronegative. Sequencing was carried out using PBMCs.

The CDR3 region is CASSKGQGANSGANVLTF. The CDR3 DNA sequence: TGTGCCAGCAGCAAGGGACAGGGGGCCAACTCTGGGGCCAACGTCCTGACTTTC. The rearrangement joins TRBV7-9 to TRBJ2-6, with 12 bases that match TRBD1. Germline assignment: CDR1 SEHNR and CDR2 FQNEAQ (reference sequence). This CDR3 is built from 18 residues. V was pared by 5 bases and J by 0 bases, with 5 bases of the junction left unmatched.